What follows are 25 T cell receptor beta chains derived from one specimen sequenced in a study of T cells in women clearing cervical HPV infection. Data came from immunoSEQ multiplex PCR; TCRdb stores just in-frame clones and leaves some out. The sample table includes tens of thousands of clones. The source material was blood buffy coat. The receptor set was obtained from a woman between 18 and 69 years old with a cervical HPV16 infection that either progressed to CIN3+ or cleared (not recorded which).

Turning to this clone: With the read ending 3 residues before the CDR3 end, the germline J gene is used to fill in that end. The rearrangement joins TRBV5-1 to TRBJ1-1; TRBD1 might be the D (5 bases). CDR1 and CDR2 from the germline V gene are SGHRS and YFSETQ. Trimming took off 4 bases at V and 1 base at J, with 11 bases between the two ends. The CDR3 covers 14 residues. This CDR3 is CASSTGLTNTEAFF. The DNA read from the CDR3 is TGCGCCAGCAGCACGGGACTTACGAACACTGAA.

Here the CDR3 reads CASIGDRGYEQYF. CDR3 DNA (partial): TGTGCCAGCATCGGGGACAGGGGTTACGAG. The chain couples TRBV11-2 to TRBJ2-7, with 10 positions matching TRBD1. Coverage ceases 3 residues before the CDR3 finishes, and the germline J gene fills in the end. Per the germline V gene, CDR1 is SGHAT and CDR2 is FQNNGV. This CDR3 contains 13 residues. V was pared by 7 bases and J by 4 bases, with 4 bases of the junction left unmatched. Full variable domain (rest looked up from reference TRBV11-2 and TRBJ2-7): EAGVAQSPRYKIIEKRQSVAFWCNPISGHATLYWYQQILGQGPKLLIQFQNNGVVDDSQLPKDRFSAERLKGVDSTLKIQPAKLEDSAVYLCASIGDRGYEQYFGPGTRLTVT.

The chain's CDR3 is CASSSRGVVNEQFF. The covered CDR3 bases are TGCGCCAGCAGCTCCCGGGGGGTAGTCAATGAG. This chain uses TRBV5-1 with TRBJ2-1, with TRBD2 identical over 7 bases. The CDR3 end lies 3 residues beyond the end of the read and is filled in from the germline J gene. The CDR3 totals 14 residues. Looked up from germline, CDR1 is SGHRS and CDR2 is YFSETQ. V dropped 3 bases and J dropped 6; count of bases not matched to a gene: 6.

Here the CDR3 reads CASSFHRSSGSTEQYF. CDR3 bases read: TGTGCCAGCAGTTTTCACCGCTCTAGCGGGAGTACCGAG. The chain recombines TRBV12-3 or TRBV12-4 with TRBJ2-7; TRBD2 matches at 10 bases. The CDR3 end falls 3 residues outside the read, so it is completed with the germline J gene. The V segment lost 3 bases and the J segment 6 bases; nucleotides outside the gene matches: 11. CDR3 size: 16 residues.

About this clone: Read sequence stops 3 residues before the CDR3 end, and the germline J gene provides the missing end. The rearrangement uses TRBV30 and TRBJ1-5; D possibly corresponds to TRBD1 (6 bases). Trimming cost V 1 base and J 0 bases, with 13 bases left between them. Germline V CDR1 and CDR2: GTSNPN, SVGIG (reference sequence). This CDR3 is built from 16 residues. This CDR3 reads CAWSGGLPYSNQPQHF. The DNA read from the CDR3 is TGTGCCTGGAGTGGGGGGCTTCCTTATAGCAATCAGCCC.

CDR3 sequence: CSARGVGTSGMSVETQYF. CDR3 DNA (partial): TGCAGTGCTAGAGGTGTAGGGACTAGCGGGATGTCGGTGGAGACC. The chain has TRBV20-1 and TRBJ2-5, with 13 bases identical to TRBD2. The DNA ends 3 residues before the CDR3 does, and the rest of the CDR3 is filled in from the germline J gene. The CDR3 totals 18 residues. Germline V CDR1 and CDR2: DFQATT, SNEGSKA (reference sequence). Trimming removed 1 base from V and 5 bases from J; junction bases left unmatched: 13.

A note on this clone: The CDR3 end is not reached by the read, which stops 3 residues before it; the germline J gene fills it in. V is TRBV20-1 and J is TRBJ2-3, with 9 positions matching TRBD2. Germline CDR1 reads DFQATT; CDR2 reads SNEGSKA (reference sequence). This CDR3 comprises 14 residues. The DNA read from the CDR3 is TGCAGTGCTAGCGGCGGGGGGGCAATGGAGACG. Residues: CSASGGGAMET. The whole CDR3 region reads CSASGGGAMETQYF.

In regard to this clone: With the read ending 3 residues before the CDR3 end, the germline J gene is used to fill in that end. The chain employs TRBV11-2 and TRBJ1-4, with 8 bases matching TRBD1. Germline V gene sequence: CDR1 SGHAT, CDR2 FQNNGV. This CDR3 region has 15 residues. V was pared by 3 bases and J by 5 bases, with 5 bases of the junction left unmatched. Partial CDR3 DNA: TGTGCCAGCAGCTTTATTACAGGGGGGAATGAAAAA. Protein sequence: CASSFITGGNEK. The complete CDR3 reads CASSFITGGNEKLFF.

Turning to this clone: The sequence runs out 3 residues before the end of the CDR3; the remainder is reconstructed from the germline J gene. The chain joins TRBV7-3 to TRBJ2-2; D is unclear. CDR1 and CDR2 (germline): SGHTA, FQGTGA. CDR3 size: 14 residues. The sequenced part of the CDR3 DNA is TGTGCCAGCAGCTTAGACTCCTATAATTCACCG. It translates to CASSLDSYNSP. The entire CDR3 is CASSLDSYNSPLFF.

Worth noting for this clone: With the read ending 3 residues before the CDR3 end, the germline J gene is used to fill in that end. The chain links TRBV30 to TRBJ2-4; 12 bases match TRBD2. The CDR3 has 18 amino acids. Germline-derived CDR1 and CDR2 are GTSNPN and SVGIG (reference sequence). The V segment lost 2 bases and the J segment 4 bases; nucleotides outside the gene matches: 12. The sequenced part of the CDR3 DNA is TGTGCCTGGAGTCCGGGACTAGCGGGTAGGAGGTTGAAAAACATT. Translated: CAWSPGLAGRRLKNI. The whole CDR3 region reads CAWSPGLAGRRLKNIQYF.

About this clone itself: The CDR3 end falls 3 residues outside the read, so it is completed with the germline J gene. This specimen includes other DNA sequences encoding the same CDR3. The chain employs TRBV7-3 and TRBJ2-3, with 10 bases aligning to TRBD1. Trimming cost V 4 bases and J 8 bases; bases outside gene matches: 15. CDR3 length: 17 amino acids. Per the germline V gene, CDR1 is SGHTA and CDR2 is FQGTGA. The CDR3 loop is CASSSHPGQGSRATQYF. The DNA read from the CDR3 is TGTGCCAGCAGCTCCCACCCGGGACAGGGGAGTAGAGCTACG.

On this clone: The sequenced fragment ends 3 residues before the CDR3 boundary, so the rest is inferred from the germline J gene. V usage is TRBV30 and J usage is TRBJ2-1; 8 nucleotides match TRBD2. This CDR3 spans 15 amino acids. Germline V CDR1 and CDR2: GTSNPN, SVGIG (reference sequence). The ends lost 1 base at V and 8 bases at J; junction bases unmatched: 10. CDR3 loop: CAWSDGRGASDEQFF. CDR3 bases read: TGTGCCTGGAGTGACGGGCGGGGGGCCTCGGATGAG.

Comments on this clone: Coverage ceases 3 residues before the CDR3 finishes, and the germline J gene fills in the end. The rearrangement joins TRBV10-1 to TRBJ2-1; 7 bases are shared with TRBD2. Germline V gene sequence: CDR1 WNHNN, CDR2 SYGVQD (reference sequence). The CDR3 spans 16 residues. V gave up 0 bases and J gave up 6 bases; unmatched junction bases: 8. The CDR3 DNA, read in part, is TGCGCCAGCAGTGAGTCTGGGACTACCCTCGGCAATGAG. It is translated as CASSESGTTLGNE. In full, the CDR3 reads CASSESGTTLGNEQFF.

About this clone: The read ends 3 residues early relative to the CDR3; the germline J gene fills the gap. The chain carries TRBV5-4 and TRBJ2-3; TRBD2 aligns across 8 bases. CDR1 and CDR2 (germline): SGHNT, YYREEE (reference sequence). This CDR3 is 14 amino acids long. The junction had 7 bases not matched to a gene; V was cut back by 4 bases and J by 6 bases. The sequenced part of the CDR3 DNA is TGTGCCAGCAGCGCTCTGGCGGGAGGTGATACG. This gives the protein CASSALAGGDT. The full-length CDR3 reads as CASSALAGGDTQYF. The variable domain in full, with the rest retrieved from reference TRBV5-4 and TRBJ2-3, is ETGVTQSPTHLIKTRGQQVTLRCSSQSGHNTVSWYQQALGQGPQFIFQYYREEENGRGNFPPRFSGLQFPNYSSELNVNALELDDSALYLCASSALAGGDTQYFGPGTRLTVL.

As regards this clone: The sequence runs out 3 residues before the end of the CDR3; the remainder is reconstructed from the germline J gene. The chain joins TRBV20-1 to TRBJ1-1; D ambiguous. CDR3 size: 12 residues. CDR1 and CDR2 (germline): DFQATT, SNEGSKA (reference sequence). Trimming took 6 bases from V and 1 from J, leaving 9 bases between them. The CDR3 DNA, read in part, is TGCAGTGCCCGCGAGGGGAACACTGAA. The encoded protein is CSAREGNTE. The whole CDR3 sequence reads CSAREGNTEAFF.

Incomplete CDR3 DNA: TGTGCCTGGAGTGTACGGAGGGGGTACGAC. It is translated as CAWSVRRGYD. The full CDR3 sequence reads CAWSVRRGYDYTF. The gene calls are TRBV30 and TRBJ1-2; TRBD1 is a possible D gene (6 bases). The CDR3 is cut off 3 residues early in the read; its end comes from the germline J gene. CDR1 and CDR2 from the germline V gene are GTSNPN and SVGIG (reference sequence). The CDR3 runs 13 residues.

About this clone itself: The missing CDR3 end, 3 residues past where the read stops, is filled in from the germline J gene. The chain joins TRBV20-1 to TRBJ1-1; 7 bases line up with TRBD1. Germline V gene data show CDR1 as DFQATT and CDR2 as SNEGSKA (reference sequence). V shed 5 bases, J shed 4 bases, and the junction held 7 bases outside the gene matches. CDR3 length: 13 amino acids. The sequenced part of the CDR3 DNA is TGCAGTGCTTCGACAGGGCTTCCCACTGAA. Translated: CSASTGLPTE. The entire CDR3 reads CSASTGLPTEAFF.

With regard to this clone: Read data end 3 residues before the CDR3 end; the end is taken from the germline J gene. This chain connects TRBV19 to TRBJ1-2; D is perhaps TRBD1 (6 bases). The CDR3 is made up of 14 amino acids. The V end was cut by 5 bases, the J end by 4 bases, with 14 bases between. Germline-derived CDR1 and CDR2 are LNHDA and SQIVND (reference sequence). CDR3 DNA (partial): TGTGCCAGTAGTTCCGGGACACTCCCCTATGGC. Its protein product is CASSSGTLPYG. The CDR3, in full, reads CASSSGTLPYGYTF.

On this clone: Read coverage stops 3 residues before the CDR3 terminus; the germline J gene supplies the remainder. This rearrangement joins TRBV5-1 to TRBJ2-2; tentatively, D is TRBD1 (6 bases). The CDR3 runs 15 residues. Germline V gene sequence: CDR1 SGHRS, CDR2 YFSETQ. The CDR3 protein is CASSQQGAGANVLFF. The DNA read from the CDR3 is TGCGCCAGCAGCCAACAGGGAGCTGGGGCCAACGTG.

Notes on this clone: The read halts 3 residues ahead of the CDR3 end, with the missing end drawn from the germline J gene. This rearrangement joins TRBV6-4 to TRBJ2-7, with 9 bases fitting TRBD1. V lost 6 bases and J lost 2; bases outside the gene matches: 8. The CDR3 runs to 15 residues. Germline CDR1 reads MRHNA; CDR2 reads SNTAGT. CDR3 in amino acids: CASRTGQGSAYEQYF. CDR3 bases read: TGTGCCAGCAGGACGGGACAGGGCAGCGCCTACGAG.

Notes on this clone: The CDR3 is cut off 3 residues early in the read; its end comes from the germline J gene. The V call is TRBV29-1, the J call TRBJ2-4; D might be TRBD1 (5 bases). From germline, CDR1 is SQVTM and CDR2 ANQGSEA. The CDR3 runs to 13 residues. Trimming cost V 6 bases and J 6 bases, with 15 bases left between them. CDR3 region: CSVEKGVLNIQYF. The CDR3 bases that were read are TGCAGCGTAGAAAAAGGGGTACTAAACATT.

On this clone: The CDR3 end lies 3 residues beyond the end of the read and is filled in from the germline J gene. The V gene is TRBV20-1, the J gene TRBJ1-1; D remains unclear. V lost 7 bases, J lost 2 bases, and 11 bases lay in between. Germline V gene data show CDR1 as DFQATT and CDR2 as SNEGSKA (reference sequence). This CDR3 contains 12 residues. The CDR3 DNA, read in part, is TGCAGTGTCAACGCGGGTAACACTGAA. Its protein is CSVNAGNTE. The complete CDR3 reads CSVNAGNTEAFF.

Of note for this clone: The CDR3 end falls 3 residues outside the read, so it is completed with the germline J gene. The chain carries TRBV20-1 and TRBJ2-5, with TRBD2 identical over 7 bases. Germline CDR1 DFQATT, CDR2 SNEGSKA (reference sequence). V lost 3 bases and J lost 4; bases outside the gene matches: 5. The CDR3 has 13 residues. CDR3 bases read: TGCAGTGCTAGGTTGTGGGGGGGAGAGACC. Protein product: CSARLWGGET. The complete CDR3 sequence is CSARLWGGETQYF.

As concerns this clone: The read halts 3 residues ahead of the CDR3 end, with the missing end drawn from the germline J gene. This chain uses TRBV29-1 with TRBJ1-4; D is perhaps TRBD1 (6 bases). The CDR3 has 16 amino acids. The germline V and J ends were trimmed by 6 bases and 5 bases, with 22 bases remaining between them. Germline V gives CDR1 SQVTM, CDR2 ANQGSEA. CDR3 amino acids: CSVGGPQGASNEKLFF. Partial CDR3 DNA: TGCAGCGTGGGGGGGCCCCAAGGCGCGTCCAATGAAAAA.

A word on this clone: The read terminates 3 residues before the CDR3 end, so the remaining end is supplied by the germline J gene. The chain recombines TRBV19 with TRBJ1-1, with 8 bases aligning to TRBD1. There are 13 residues in the CDR3. In germline, CDR1 is LNHDA, CDR2 SQIVND (reference sequence). CDR3 DNA (partial): TGTGCCAGTAGTCCGAGGACAGGGACAGAA. Encoded protein: CASSPRTGTE. The CDR3 as a whole reads CASSPRTGTEAFF.